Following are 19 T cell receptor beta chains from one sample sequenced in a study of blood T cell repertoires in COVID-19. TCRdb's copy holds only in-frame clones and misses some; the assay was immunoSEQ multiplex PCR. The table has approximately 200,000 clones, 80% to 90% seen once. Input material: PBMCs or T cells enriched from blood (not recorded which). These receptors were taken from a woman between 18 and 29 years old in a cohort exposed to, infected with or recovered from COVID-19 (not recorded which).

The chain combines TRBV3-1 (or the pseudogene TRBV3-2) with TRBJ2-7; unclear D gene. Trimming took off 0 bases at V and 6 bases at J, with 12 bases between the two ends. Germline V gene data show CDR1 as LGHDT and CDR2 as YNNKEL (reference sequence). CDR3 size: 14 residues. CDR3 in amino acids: CASSQDIEAGEQYF. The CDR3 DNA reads TGTGCCAGCAGCCAAGATATAGAGGCCGGCGAGCAGTACTTC.

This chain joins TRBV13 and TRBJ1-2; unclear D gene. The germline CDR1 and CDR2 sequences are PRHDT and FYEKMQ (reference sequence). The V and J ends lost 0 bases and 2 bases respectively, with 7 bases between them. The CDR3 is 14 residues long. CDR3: CASSLGAQNYGYTF. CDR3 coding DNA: TGTGCCAGCAGCTTAGGCGCACAGAACTATGGCTACACCTTC. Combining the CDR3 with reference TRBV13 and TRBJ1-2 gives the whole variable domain AAGVIQSPRHLIKEKRETATLKCYPIPRHDTVYWYQQGPGQDPQFLISFYEKMQSDKGSIPDRFSAQQFSDYHSELNMSSLELGDSALYFCASSLGAQNYGYTFGSGTRLTVV.

The CDR3 nucleotides read TGCGCCAGCAGCTTGGAGGGACATAAGAACACTGAAGCTTTCTTT. Translation: CASSLEGHKNTEAFF. V and J are TRBV5-1 and TRBJ1-1; D is possibly TRBD1 (6 bases). Per the germline V gene, CDR1 is SGHRS and CDR2 is YFSETQ. There are 15 residues in the CDR3. The germline V and J ends were trimmed by 0 bases and 1 base, with 10 bases remaining between them. Together with reference TRBV5-1 and TRBJ1-1, the CDR3 gives the full variable domain: KAGVTQTPRYLIKTRGQQVTLSCSPISGHRSVSWYQQTPGQGLQFLFEYFSETQRNKGNFPGRFSGRQFSNSRSEMNVSTLELGDSALYLCASSLEGHKNTEAFFGQGTRLTVV.

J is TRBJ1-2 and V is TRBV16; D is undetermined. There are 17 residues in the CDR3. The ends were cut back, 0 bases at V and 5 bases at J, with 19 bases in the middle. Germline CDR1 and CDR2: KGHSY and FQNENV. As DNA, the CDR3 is TGTGCCAGCAGCCAATCCACAGTGCGCCTCAAAGAGTATGGCTACACCTTC. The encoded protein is CASSQSTVRLKEYGYTF.

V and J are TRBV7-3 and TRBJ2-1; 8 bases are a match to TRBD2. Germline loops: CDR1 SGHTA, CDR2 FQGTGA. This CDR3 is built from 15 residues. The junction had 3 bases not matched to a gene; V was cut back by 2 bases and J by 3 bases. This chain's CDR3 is CASSLRRGGYNEQFF. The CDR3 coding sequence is TGTGCCAGCAGCTTACGACGGGGGGGCTACAATGAGCAGTTCTTC. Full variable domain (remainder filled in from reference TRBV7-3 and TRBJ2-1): GAGVSQTPSNKVTEKGKYVELRCDPISGHTALYWYRQSLGQGPEFLIYFQGTGAADDSGLPNDRFFAVRPEGSVSTLKIQRTERGDSAVYLCASSLRRGGYNEQFFGPGTRLTVL.

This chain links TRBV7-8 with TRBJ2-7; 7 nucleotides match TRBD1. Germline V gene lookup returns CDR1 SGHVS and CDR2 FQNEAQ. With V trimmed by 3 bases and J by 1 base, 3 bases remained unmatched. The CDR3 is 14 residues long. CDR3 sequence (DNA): TGTGCCAGCAGCTTCCGGGACAGTTCCTACGAGCAGTACTTC. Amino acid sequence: CASSFRDSSYEQYF.

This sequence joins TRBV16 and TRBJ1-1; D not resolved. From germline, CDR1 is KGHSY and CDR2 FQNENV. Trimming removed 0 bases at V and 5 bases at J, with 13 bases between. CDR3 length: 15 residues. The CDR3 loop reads CASSQSVRGGTEAFF. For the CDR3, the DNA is TGTGCCAGCAGCCAATCTGTCAGAGGAGGAACTGAAGCTTTCTTT.

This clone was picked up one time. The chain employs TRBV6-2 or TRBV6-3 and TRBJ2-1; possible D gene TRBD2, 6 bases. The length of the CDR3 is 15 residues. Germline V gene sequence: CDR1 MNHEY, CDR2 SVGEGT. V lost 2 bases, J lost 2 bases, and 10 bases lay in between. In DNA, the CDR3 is TGTGCCAGCAGTTACGAAAGGAGGGCCTACAATGAGCAGTTCTTC. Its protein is CASSYERRAYNEQFF.

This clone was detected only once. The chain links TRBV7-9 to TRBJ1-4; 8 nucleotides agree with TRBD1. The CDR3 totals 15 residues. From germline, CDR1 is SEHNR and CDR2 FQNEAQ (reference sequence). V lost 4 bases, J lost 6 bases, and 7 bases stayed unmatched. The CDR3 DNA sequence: TGTGCCAGCAGCTACGCAGGGGGCAGGCATGAAAAACTGTTTTTT. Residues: CASSYAGGRHEKLFF.

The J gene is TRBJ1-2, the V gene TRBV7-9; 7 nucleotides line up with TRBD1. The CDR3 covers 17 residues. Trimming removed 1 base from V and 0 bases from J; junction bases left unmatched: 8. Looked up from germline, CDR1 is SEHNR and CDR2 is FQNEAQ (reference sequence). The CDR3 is CASSLGRDRVTNYGYTF. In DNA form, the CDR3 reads TGTGCCAGCAGCTTAGGGCGTGACAGGGTTACTAACTATGGCTACACCTTC.

The CDR3 nucleotides read TGTGCCAGCAGCACACTATTCAATCAGCCCCAGCATTTT. Translating it yields CASSTLFNQPQHF. The chain uses TRBV6-5 and TRBJ1-5, with no clear D. CDR1 and CDR2 (germline): MNHEY, SVGAGI. V was pared by 6 bases and J by 3 bases, with 9 bases between. This CDR3 spans 13 amino acids.

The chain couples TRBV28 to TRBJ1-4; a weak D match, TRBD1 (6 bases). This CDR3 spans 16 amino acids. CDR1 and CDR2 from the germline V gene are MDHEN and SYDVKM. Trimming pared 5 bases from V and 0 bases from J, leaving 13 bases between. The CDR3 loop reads CASSPPGDPTNEKLFF. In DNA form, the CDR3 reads TGTGCCAGCAGTCCGCCAGGGGACCCAACTAATGAAAAACTGTTTTTT.

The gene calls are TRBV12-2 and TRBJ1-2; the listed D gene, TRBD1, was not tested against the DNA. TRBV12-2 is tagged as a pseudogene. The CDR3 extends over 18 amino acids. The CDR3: CASRLALGTALPGYGYTF. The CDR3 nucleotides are TGTGCAAGTCGCTTAGCGCTCGGGACAGCCCTACCTGGCTATGGCTACACCTTC.

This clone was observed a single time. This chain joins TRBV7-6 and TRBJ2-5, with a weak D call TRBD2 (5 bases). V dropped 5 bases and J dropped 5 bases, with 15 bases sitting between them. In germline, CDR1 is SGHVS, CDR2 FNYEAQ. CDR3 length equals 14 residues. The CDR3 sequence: CASSGYEGAETQYF. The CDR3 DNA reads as TGTGCCAGCAGCGGATACGAGGGCGCGGAGACCCAGTACTTC.

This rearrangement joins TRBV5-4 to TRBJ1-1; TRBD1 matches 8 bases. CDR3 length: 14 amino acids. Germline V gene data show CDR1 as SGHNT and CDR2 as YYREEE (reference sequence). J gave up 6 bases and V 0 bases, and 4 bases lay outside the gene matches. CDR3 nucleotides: TGTGCCAGCAGCTTGGACTCAGGGGGCTCTGAAGCTTTCTTT. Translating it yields CASSLDSGGSEAFF.

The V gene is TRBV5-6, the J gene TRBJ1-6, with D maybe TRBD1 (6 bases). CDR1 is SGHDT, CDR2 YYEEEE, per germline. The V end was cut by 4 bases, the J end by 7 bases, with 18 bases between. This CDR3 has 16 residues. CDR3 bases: TGTGCCAGCAGCCCCGGGACACCCTTGAGGAATTCACCCCTCCACTTT. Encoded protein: CASSPGTPLRNSPLHF.

Here the CDR3 reads CASSLGPSGGAITQYF. CDR3 sequence (DNA): TGTGCCAGCAGCTTAGGTCCTAGCGGGGGGGCGATAACCCAGTACTTC. V is TRBV7-7 and J is TRBJ2-5; 12 positions match TRBD2. CDR1 and CDR2 (germline): SSHAT, FNYEAQ (reference sequence). V lost 1 base and J lost 8; bases outside the gene matches: 8. The CDR3 runs to 16 residues.

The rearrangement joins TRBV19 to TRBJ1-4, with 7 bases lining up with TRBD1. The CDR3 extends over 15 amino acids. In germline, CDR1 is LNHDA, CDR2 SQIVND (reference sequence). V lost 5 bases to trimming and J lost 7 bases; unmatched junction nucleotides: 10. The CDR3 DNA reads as TGTGCCAGTAGTCTGTGGACAGGTGGACGTGAAAAACTGTTTTTT. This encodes CASSLWTGGREKLFF.

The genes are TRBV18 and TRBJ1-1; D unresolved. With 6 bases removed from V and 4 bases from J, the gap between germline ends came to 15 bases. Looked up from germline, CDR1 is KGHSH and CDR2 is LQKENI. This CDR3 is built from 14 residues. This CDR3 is CASSPMPPGTEAFF. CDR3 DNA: TGTGCCAGCTCGCCGATGCCCCCGGGCACTGAAGCTTTCTTT.